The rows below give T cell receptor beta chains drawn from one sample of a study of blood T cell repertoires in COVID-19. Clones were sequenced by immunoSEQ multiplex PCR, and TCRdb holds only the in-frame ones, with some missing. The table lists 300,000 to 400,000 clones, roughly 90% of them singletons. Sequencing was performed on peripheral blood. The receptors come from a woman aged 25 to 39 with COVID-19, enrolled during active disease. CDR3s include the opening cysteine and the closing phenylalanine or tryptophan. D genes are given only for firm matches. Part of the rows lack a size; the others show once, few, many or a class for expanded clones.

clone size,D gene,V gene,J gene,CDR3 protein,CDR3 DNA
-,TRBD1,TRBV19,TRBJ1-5,CASSPGQGGYYSNQPQHF,TGTGCCAGTAGTCCCGGACAGGGAGGGTACTATAGCAATCAGCCCCAGCATTTT
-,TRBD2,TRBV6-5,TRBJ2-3,CASSYSGREVYTQYF,TGTGCCAGCAGTTACTCGGGGCGGGAGGTGTATACGCAGTATTTT
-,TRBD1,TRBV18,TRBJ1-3,CASSPRSKDRAGNTIYF,TGTGCCAGCTCACCACGTTCCAAGGACAGGGCTGGAAACACCATATATTTT
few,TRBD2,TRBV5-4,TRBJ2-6,CASSSSGRGTGANVLTF,TGTGCCAGCAGCTCTAGCGGGAGAGGCACTGGGGCCAACGTCCTGACTTTC
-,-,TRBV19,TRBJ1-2,CASSTDLGSYGYTF,TGTGCCAGTAGTACGGACCTGGGGAGCTATGGCTACACCTTC
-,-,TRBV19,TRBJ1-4,CASSSRSPEKLFF,TGTGCCAGTAGTAGCAGGTCGCCTGAAAAACTGTTTTTT
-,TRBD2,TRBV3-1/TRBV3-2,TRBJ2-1,CASSHRWGLAGNNEQFF,TGTGCCAGCAGCCACCGCTGGGGCCTAGCGGGAAACAATGAGCAGTTCTTC
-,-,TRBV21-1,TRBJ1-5,CASSKLSSNQPQHF,TGTGCCAGCAGCAAATTGAGCTCCAATCAGCCCCAGCATTTT
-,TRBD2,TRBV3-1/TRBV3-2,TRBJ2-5,CASSQGLSGGQETQYF,TGTGCCAGCAGCCAAGGGCTTAGCGGGGGACAAGAGACCCAGTACTTC
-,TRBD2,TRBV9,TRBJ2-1,CASSVVAGGGVGEQFF,TGTGCCAGCAGCGTAGTGGCGGGAGGAGGGGTTGGTGAGCAGTTCTTC
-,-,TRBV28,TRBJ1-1,CASSTPTVTSEAFF,TGTGCCAGCAGTACCCCGACTGTTACCTCTGAAGCTTTCTTT
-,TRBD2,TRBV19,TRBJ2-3,CASSPLTSDADTQYF,TGTGCCAGTAGTCCATTAACTAGCGACGCAGATACGCAGTATTTT
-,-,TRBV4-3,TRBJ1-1,CASSQELGRGNTEAFF,TGCGCCAGCAGCCAAGAATTGGGGAGGGGGAACACTGAAGCTTTCTTT
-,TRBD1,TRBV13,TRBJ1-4,CASSLRQGGEKLFF,TGTGCCAGCAGCTTAAGACAGGGCGGCGAAAAACTGTTTTTT
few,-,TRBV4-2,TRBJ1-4,CASSQKRGRATTNEKLFF,TGTGCCAGCAGCCAAAAAAGGGGTAGGGCTACTACTAATGAAAAACTGTTTTTT
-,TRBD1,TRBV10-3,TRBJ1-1,CAISDRDRNTEAFF,TGTGCCATCAGTGATAGGGACAGGAACACTGAAGCTTTCTTT
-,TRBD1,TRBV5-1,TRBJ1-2,CASSLAGQGDYGYTF,TGCGCCAGCAGCTTGGCCGGACAGGGTGACTATGGCTACACCTTC
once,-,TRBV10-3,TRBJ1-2,CATQGFESYGYTF,TGTGCCACCCAGGGTTTTGAGTCCTATGGCTACACCTTC
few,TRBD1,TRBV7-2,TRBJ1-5,CASSLARQETGHREASNQPQHF,TGTGCCAGCAGCTTAGCGCGACAAGAGACAGGGCATAGGGAAGCTAGCAATCAGCCCCAGCATTTT
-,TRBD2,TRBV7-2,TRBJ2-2,CASSSPAGGGGELFF,TGTGCCAGCAGCTCGCCAGCGGGAGGCGGCGGGGAGCTGTTTTTT
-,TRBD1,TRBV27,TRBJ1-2,CASSSRQGAGGYTF,TGTGCCAGCAGTTCCCGACAGGGGGCGGGAGGCTACACCTTC
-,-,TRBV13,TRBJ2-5,CASSLATGQETQYF,TGTGCCAGCAGCTTAGCTACGGGCCAAGAGACCCAGTACTTC
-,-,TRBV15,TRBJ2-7,CATSRGGIGYEQYF,TGTGCCACCAGCAGAGGAGGGATAGGCTACGAGCAGTACTTC
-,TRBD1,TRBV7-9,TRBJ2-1,CASSLQRAGGNNEQFF,TGTGCCAGCAGCTTACAGCGGGCAGGGGGCAACAATGAGCAGTTCTTC
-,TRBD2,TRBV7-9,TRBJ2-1,CASSPSGRGNEQFF,TGTGCCAGCAGTCCCAGCGGGAGAGGGAATGAGCAGTTCTTC
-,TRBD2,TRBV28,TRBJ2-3,CASSPGSGGARDTQYF,TGTGCCAGCAGCCCGGGTAGCGGGGGGGCACGAGATACGCAGTATTTT
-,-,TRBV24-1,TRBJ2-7,CATRASPGVSGAPSYEQYF,TGTGCCACCAGGGCGTCTCCTGGGGTTTCAGGGGCGCCCTCCTACGAGCAGTACTTC
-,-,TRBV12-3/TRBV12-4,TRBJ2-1,CASRGGDYNEQFF,TGTGCCAGCCGCGGGGGCGACTACAATGAGCAGTTCTTC
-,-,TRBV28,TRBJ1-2,CASSLRAWQGRDYGYTF,TGTGCCAGCAGTTTAAGGGCGTGGCAGGGAAGGGACTATGGCTACACCTTC
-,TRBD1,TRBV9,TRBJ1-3,CASSPQGGPGNTIYF,TGTGCCAGCAGCCCCCAGGGGGGCCCTGGAAACACCATATATTTT
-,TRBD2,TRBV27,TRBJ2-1,CASSPVAGALEQFF,TGTGCCAGCAGTCCAGTAGCGGGGGCACTTGAGCAGTTCTTC
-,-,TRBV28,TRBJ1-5,CASVYQTGINQPQHF,TGTGCCAGCGTCTACCAGACAGGAATCAATCAGCCCCAGCATTTT
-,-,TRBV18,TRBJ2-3,CASSPRSSTDTQYF,TGTGCCAGCTCACCGCGGTCTAGCACAGATACGCAGTATTTT
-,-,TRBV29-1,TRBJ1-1,CSVGTATEAFF,TGCAGCGTTGGGACAGCCACTGAAGCTTTCTTT
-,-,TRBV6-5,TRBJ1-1,CASRRNYEAFF,TGTGCCAGCAGGCGAAATTATGAAGCTTTCTTT
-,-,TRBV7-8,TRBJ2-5,CASSLGEVLGETQYF,TGTGCCAGCAGCTTAGGGGAGGTTCTCGGAGAGACCCAGTACTTC
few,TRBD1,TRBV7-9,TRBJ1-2,CASSPLGDRENYGYTF,TGTGCCAGCAGCCCCCTGGGGGACAGGGAAAACTATGGCTACACCTTC
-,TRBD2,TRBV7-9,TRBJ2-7,CASSSNRGGLDRSYEQYF,TGTGCCAGCAGCTCCAACCGGGGGGGGCTCGATCGTTCCTACGAGCAGTACTTC
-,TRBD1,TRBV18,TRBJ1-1,CASSPPRGQGNTEAFF,TGTGCCAGCTCACCACCACGAGGACAGGGGAACACTGAAGCTTTCTTT
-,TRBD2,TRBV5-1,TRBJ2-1,CASSLGSLAGAYNEQFF,TGCGCCAGCAGCTTGGGTTCCCTAGCGGGAGCCTACAATGAGCAGTTCTTC
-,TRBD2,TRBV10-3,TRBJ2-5,CAISDGLAGGGQETQYF,TGTGCCATCAGCGACGGACTAGCGGGGGGGGGTCAAGAGACCCAGTACTTC
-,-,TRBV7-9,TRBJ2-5,CASSLHGGTWGETQYF,TGTGCCAGCAGCTTACACGGAGGTACCTGGGGAGAGACCCAGTACTTC